A single sample gave rise to the 10 T cell receptor beta chains below, sequenced in a study of blood T cell repertoires in COVID-19. Clones were sequenced by immunoSEQ multiplex PCR, and TCRdb holds only the in-frame ones, with some missing. The sample comprises nearly 55,000 clones, around 93% of which are singletons, and about 7.3% rests with the top ten. The sequencing sample was made of peripheral blood. Receptor source: a woman aged 55-69 years with active or convalescent COVID-19.

This chain links TRBV19 with TRBJ1-1; TRBD1 matches 7 bases. V trimming: 5 bases; J trimming: 4 bases; junction bases outside the gene matches: 10. Germline V CDR1 and CDR2: LNHDA, SQIVND (reference sequence). The CDR3 has 15 residues. The CDR3 reads CASSAYRGTGTEAFF. In DNA, the CDR3 is TGTGCCAGTAGTGCCTACAGGGGTACGGGCACTGAAGCTTTCTTT. The full variable domain, in which reference TRBV19 and TRBJ1-1 provide the parts outside the CDR3, is DGGITQSPKYLFRKEGQNVTLSCEQNLNHDAMYWYRQDPGQGLRLIYYSQIVNDFQKGDIAEGYSVSREKKESFPLTVTSAQKNPTAFYLCASSAYRGTGTEAFFGQGTRLTVV.

The chain is built from TRBV5-1 and TRBJ2-7; no clear D. The CDR3 length is 9 residues. In germline, CDR1 is SGHRS, CDR2 YFSETQ. The V end was cut by 9 bases, the J end by 3 bases, with 4 bases between. Here the CDR3 reads CATHYEQYF. The CDR3 coding sequence is TGCGCCACCCACTACGAGCAGTACTTC.

The V call is TRBV6-2 or TRBV6-3, the J call TRBJ2-7, with 7 bases matching TRBD2. Germline V gene data show CDR1 as MNHEY and CDR2 as SVGEGT. The CDR3 consists of 13 residues. J was trimmed by 3 bases and V by 4 bases; bases with no gene match: 3. CDR3 nucleotide sequence: TGTGCCAGCAGTTGGGAGGGCCTCTACGAGCAGTACTTC. Encoded protein: CASSWEGLYEQYF.

This clone was seen only once. CDR3 sequence reads: CASSRSGTEHNEQFF. CDR3 nucleotides: TGTGCCAGTAGTCGCTCCGGGACAGAACACAATGAGCAGTTCTTC. The chain uses TRBV19 and TRBJ2-1; TRBD1 aligns across 7 bases. This CDR3 contains 15 residues. V trimming: 5 bases; J trimming: 5 bases; junction bases outside the gene matches: 9. Looked up from germline, CDR1 is LNHDA and CDR2 is SQIVND (reference sequence).

The chain joins TRBV28 to TRBJ2-3; 10 bases fit TRBD2. This CDR3 comprises 13 residues. Germline trimming cut 6 bases from V and 14 bases from J; bases unmatched to any gene: 11. Germline V gene sequence: CDR1 MDHEN, CDR2 SYDVKM. The CDR3 here is CASSPPGLAVWYF. CDR3 coding DNA: TGTGCCAGCAGCCCCCCCGGACTAGCGGTATGGTATTTT.

The chain links TRBV15 to TRBJ2-7, with 10 bases lining up with TRBD2. The CDR3 extends over 16 amino acids. The germline V gene encodes CDR1 LNHNV and CDR2 YYDKDF (reference sequence). The V segment lost 3 bases and the J segment 3 bases; nucleotides outside the gene matches: 8. The CDR3 nucleotides read TGTGCCACCAGCAGTGCCGGGACTAGCGTTCACTACGAGCAGTACTTC. Amino acids: CATSSAGTSVHYEQYF.

J is TRBJ1-5 and V is TRBV27; tentatively, D is TRBD1 (5 bases). The CDR3 covers 12 residues. Trimming took off 3 bases at V and 9 bases at J, with 9 bases between the two ends. Germline V gene sequence: CDR1 MNHEY, CDR2 SMNVEV (reference sequence). The CDR3 sequence: CASSFWGGPQHF. The CDR3 nucleotides are TGTGCCAGCAGTTTTTGGGGGGGGCCCCAGCATTTT.

This chain uses TRBV3-1 (or the pseudogene TRBV3-2) with TRBJ2-5; weak D call: TRBD1 (6 bases). V lost 7 bases and J 2 bases, leaving 14 bases between the germline ends. CDR1 and CDR2 (germline): LGHDT, YNNKEL (reference sequence). The CDR3 contains 14 residues. The CDR3 coding sequence is TGTGCCAGCACCCTATCAGGGGCTCAAGAGACCCAGTACTTC. It translates to CASTLSGAQETQYF.

V gene TRBV20-1 combines with J gene TRBJ1-2; 7 bases match TRBD1. The V gene end was trimmed by 3 bases and the J gene end by 0 bases; junction bases not matched to a gene: 10. CDR1 and CDR2 from the germline V gene are DFQATT and SNEGSKA (reference sequence). The CDR3 has 16 amino acids. The CDR3 coding sequence is TGCAGTGCTAGTGTCTACCGACAGGGCCCTAACTATGGCTACACCTTC. Amino acid sequence: CSASVYRQGPNYGYTF.

The V and J genes are TRBV6-5 and TRBJ2-7, with D possibly matching TRBD1 (6 bases). CDR1 and CDR2 from the germline V gene are MNHEY and SVGAGI. Trimming took off 7 bases at V and 3 bases at J, with 13 bases between the two ends. The CDR3 consists of 13 residues. The CDR3 DNA is TGTGCCAGCACCACGACAGGACACTACGAGCAGTACTTC. Amino acids: CASTTTGHYEQYF.